This TCR beta chain was retrieved from a study of T-cell memory formation after mild COVID-19. Study-wide results and limits: For contracting clones, CD4+ ones sat mainly in CM and EM, CD8+ in EMRA. Whether second-wave clones peaking at day 37 were SARS-CoV-2 specific went unconfirmed. Pre-infection memory harbored some responding clones, suggesting cross-reactive memory joined.

UMIs and sample barcodes were carried by the TCR alpha and TCR beta cDNA libraries that 5'RACE produced using constant-segment primers. Via MiXCR, TCRdb re-called the 5' RACE reads, giving one row per CDR3 protein. The profile shows around 370,000 distinct CDR3 sequences, 20% to 25% of them singletons. This clonotype has a handful of counts. Its antigen is not known. The CDR3 has 14 amino acids. Deletions cut 8 bases from V and 1 base from J, with 14 bases between. This receptor was taken from an adult woman who had mild COVID-19 (a few samples of this study predate the infection). Cell type and time point are not known. Sequencing used PBMCs or a T cell subset sorted from them (not recorded which). V and J are TRBV12-3 or TRBV12-4 and TRBJ1-1; D might be TRBD1 (5 bases). The CDR3 DNA reads as TGTGCCAGCGGGAAGGGGAGATCGAACACTGAAGCTTTCTTT. Amino acid sequence: CASGKGRSNTEAFF.